The following is a T cell receptor beta chain sequence with its context. This entry belongs to a study of CD8 T cells in ankylosing spondylitis. CDR3 length: 14 residues. Germline V CDR1 and CDR2: SGHAT, FQNNGV. V lost 5 bases, J lost 1 base, and 10 bases lay in between. Each CDR3 protein gets one entry after TCRdb re-called the 5' RACE reads with MiXCR. Of 110,000 to 150,000 distinct CDR3 sequences in the sample, roughly 8.8% were seen once. The V call is TRBV11-2, the J call TRBJ2-3; possible D gene TRBD2, 6 bases. The clonotype originates from a male donor with ankylosing spondylitis. The specimen was synovial fluid, either unsorted or a sorted T cell fraction (not recorded which). CDR3 DNA: TGTGCCAGCAGCGCGGACTACGGCACAGATACGCAGTATTTT. Amino acid sequence: CASSADYGTDTQYF.